Sequencing of this T cell receptor beta chain was carried out in a study of CXCR3-negative and CXCR3-positive naive CD8 T cells. Study information: The libraries yielded about 135 million TRB reads, about 1.5 +/- 0.3 million each. Whole-study results and caveats: Fresh PBMCs were used in most assays, and CXCR3 expression partially decreased after cryopreservation.

On this clonotype itself: The antigen is unknown.

The CDR3 extends over 12 amino acids. Germline CDR1 SGHRS, CDR2 YFSETQ. The study made its TRB cDNA libraries by 5' RACE, adding UMI labels. TCRdb reprocessed the 5' RACE reads and keeps a single row for each CDR3 protein, giving no DNA. The sample holds over 35,000 distinct CDR3 sequences. This chain uses TRBV5-1 with TRBJ2-2. The clonotype was recovered from a human donor in good health. Some clones in this sample may be carry-over from other donors' samples. The specimen sequenced was memory CD8+ T cells from blood. CDR3 loop: CASSLNSGELFF. Combining the CDR3 with reference TRBV5-1 and TRBJ2-2 gives the whole variable domain KAGVTQTPRYLIKTRGQQVTLSCSPISGHRSVSWYQQTPGQGLQFLFEYFSETQRNKGNFPGRFSGRQFSNSRSEMNVSTLELGDSALYLCASSLNSGELFFGEGSRLTVL.